The 14 T cell receptor beta chains below come from one sample, sequenced in a study of blood T cell repertoires in COVID-19. The method was immunoSEQ multiplex PCR; TCRdb's version includes in-frame clones alone and lacks a portion of them. The table shows under 350,000 clones, with around 87% occurring only once. Sample: peripheral blood. The receptors here all came from a man between 18 and 29 years old with active or convalescent COVID-19.

The rearrangement uses TRBV6-5 and TRBJ2-1, with D tentatively TRBD1 (5 bases). The CDR3 is 14 residues long. V was pared by 2 bases and J by 4 bases, with 9 bases between. Germline V gene sequence: CDR1 MNHEY, CDR2 SVGAGI. This CDR3 is CASSYLRDYNEQFF. The DNA for the CDR3 is TGTGCCAGCAGTTACCTCAGGGATTACAATGAGCAGTTCTTC.

To note about this clone: Other DNA sequences in this specimen translate into the identical CDR3. CDR3: CASSLTGGYGYTF. The CDR3 nucleotides are TGTGCCAGCAGTTTGACAGGGGGCTACGGCTACACCTTC. V usage is TRBV27 and J usage is TRBJ1-2; 10 bases align to TRBD1. Unmatched junction bases numbered 3, after V lost 3 bases and J lost 8 bases. Germline V gene data show CDR1 as MNHEY and CDR2 as SMNVEV (reference sequence). This CDR3 spans 13 amino acids.

The chain combines TRBV3-1 (or the pseudogene TRBV3-2) with TRBJ2-4, with unresolved D. CDR3 length equals 16 residues. Germline V CDR1 and CDR2: LGHDT, YNNKEL (reference sequence). The V end lost 1 base, the J end lost 0 bases, and 10 bases lay between the germline ends. CDR3: CASSQGGPLAKNIQYF. CDR3 nucleotides: TGTGCCAGCAGCCAAGGCGGTCCTCTAGCCAAAAACATTCAGTACTTC.

The J gene is TRBJ2-6, the V gene TRBV19; no clear D. Germline V gene sequence: CDR1 LNHDA, CDR2 SQIVND (reference sequence). The V end lost 1 base, the J end lost 4 bases, and 8 bases lay between the germline ends. The CDR3 runs to 15 residues. The CDR3: CASSIGGSGANVLTF. CDR3 DNA: TGTGCCAGTAGTATAGGAGGTTCCGGGGCCAACGTCCTGACTTTC.

The chain links TRBV14 to TRBJ1-1; no clear D gene. The V end lost 3 bases, the J end lost 5 bases, and 7 bases lay between the germline ends. Germline CDR1 and CDR2: SGHDN and FVKESK. CDR3 length: 12 amino acids. The CDR3 sequence: CASSHVGTEAFF. The CDR3 DNA follows: TGTGCCAGCAGCCATGTCGGGACTGAAGCTTTCTTT.

The chain is built from TRBV5-4 and TRBJ2-3; 7 bases fit TRBD1. Germline assignment: CDR1 SGHNT and CDR2 YYREEE (reference sequence). Trimming removed 3 bases from V and 4 bases from J; junction bases left unmatched: 8. This CDR3 contains 15 residues. The chain's CDR3 is CASSSPGTVPDTQYF. In DNA form, the CDR3 reads TGTGCCAGCAGCTCCCCCGGGACAGTCCCAGATACGCAGTATTTT.

This sequence joins TRBV4-1 and TRBJ2-2; tentative D call: TRBD2 (6 bases). Trimming took off 1 base at V and 1 base at J, with 10 bases between the two ends. CDR3 length equals 16 residues. CDR1 is MGHRA, CDR2 YSYEKL, per germline. The CDR3 nucleotides are TGCGCCAGCAGCCAAGTTGGGCGGGAGAACACCGGGGAGCTGTTTTTT. Translation: CASSQVGRENTGELFF.

V is TRBV27 and J is TRBJ2-3; weak D call: TRBD2 (6 bases). CDR3 size: 14 residues. Germline CDR1 reads MNHEY; CDR2 reads SMNVEV (reference sequence). V was pared by 4 bases and J by 3 bases, with 11 bases between. The CDR3 loop is CASSSRGGTDTQYF. DNA of the CDR3: TGTGCCAGCAGTTCGAGGGGAGGTACAGATACGCAGTATTTT.

The chain recombines TRBV5-1 with TRBJ2-5; possible D gene TRBD1, 6 bases. The CDR3 is made up of 15 amino acids. V shed 8 bases and J shed 5 bases, with 22 bases lying between them. CDR1 is SGHRS and CDR2 is YFSETQ in the germline V gene. CDR3 region: CASQYPREGGETQYF. The CDR3, as DNA: TGCGCCAGTCAGTACCCCCGGGAAGGGGGTGAGACCCAGTACTTC.

The V gene is TRBV11-2, the J gene TRBJ2-3, with a possible D match to TRBD1 (6 bases). Between the trimmed V and J ends, which lost 3 bases and 3 bases, there was a span of 13 bases. Per the germline V gene, CDR1 is SGHAT and CDR2 is FQNNGV. The CDR3 contains 15 residues. This chain's CDR3 is CASSFLAGATDTQYF. The DNA for the CDR3 is TGTGCCAGCAGCTTCCTAGCAGGGGCAACAGATACGCAGTATTTT.

The CDR3 loop reads CASSLATGSHGELFF. In DNA form, the CDR3 reads TGCGCCAGCAGCTTGGCGACAGGGTCCCACGGGGAGCTGTTTTTT. The chain is built from TRBV5-1 and TRBJ2-2; 7 bases are a match to TRBD1. Trimming removed 0 bases from V and 7 bases from J; junction bases left unmatched: 6. This CDR3 comprises 15 residues. The germline V gene encodes CDR1 SGHRS and CDR2 YFSETQ.

Only one count was recorded for this clone. The chain combines TRBV2 with TRBJ1-4; perhaps TRBD1 as D (6 bases). The V and J ends lost 5 bases and 3 bases respectively, with 13 bases between them. The CDR3 has 15 amino acids. Germline-derived CDR1 and CDR2 are SNHLY and FYNNEI. Here the CDR3 DNA reads TGTGCCAGCAGTCCTAACAGGGAACCTAATGAAAAACTGTTTTTT. Protein sequence: CASSPNREPNEKLFF.

This clone was counted between two and nine times. J is TRBJ2-3 and V is TRBV7-2; D unclear. The V gene lost 8 bases and the J gene lost 0 bases, with 15 bases spanning the gap. The CDR3 has 15 amino acids. Germline CDR1 is SGHTA and CDR2 is FQGNSA. CDR3 sequence: CASGSTYLSTDTQYF. The CDR3 bases are TGTGCCAGCGGCTCTACGTACCTAAGCACAGATACGCAGTATTTT.

Here the CDR3 reads CASLGGGEKLFF. CDR3 coding DNA: TGTGCCAGTCTCGGGGGAGGTGAAAAACTGTTTTTT. The chain has TRBV6-6 and TRBJ1-4; TRBD1 is a possible D gene (5 bases). Trimming shortened V by 9 bases and J by 7 bases, and 12 bases separated the two germline ends. Per germline, CDR1 MNHNY and CDR2 SVGAGI (reference sequence). CDR3 size: 12 residues.